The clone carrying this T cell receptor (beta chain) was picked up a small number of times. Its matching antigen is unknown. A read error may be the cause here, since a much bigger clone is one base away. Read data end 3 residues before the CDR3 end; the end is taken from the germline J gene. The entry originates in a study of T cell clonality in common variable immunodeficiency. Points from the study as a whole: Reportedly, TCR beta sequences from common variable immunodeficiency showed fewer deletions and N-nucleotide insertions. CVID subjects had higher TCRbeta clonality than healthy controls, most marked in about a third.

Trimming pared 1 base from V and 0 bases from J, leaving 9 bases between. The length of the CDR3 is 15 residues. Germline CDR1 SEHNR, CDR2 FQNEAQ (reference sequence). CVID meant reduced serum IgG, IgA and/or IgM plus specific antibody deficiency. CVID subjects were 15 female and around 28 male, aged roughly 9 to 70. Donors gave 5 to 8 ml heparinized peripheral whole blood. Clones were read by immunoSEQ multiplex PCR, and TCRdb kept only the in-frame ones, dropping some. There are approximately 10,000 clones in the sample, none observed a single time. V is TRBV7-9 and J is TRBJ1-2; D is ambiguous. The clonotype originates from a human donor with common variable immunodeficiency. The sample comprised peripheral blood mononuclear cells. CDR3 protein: CASSLGSGANYGYTF. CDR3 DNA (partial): TGTGCCAGCAGCTTAGGATCAGGTGCTAACTATGGC.